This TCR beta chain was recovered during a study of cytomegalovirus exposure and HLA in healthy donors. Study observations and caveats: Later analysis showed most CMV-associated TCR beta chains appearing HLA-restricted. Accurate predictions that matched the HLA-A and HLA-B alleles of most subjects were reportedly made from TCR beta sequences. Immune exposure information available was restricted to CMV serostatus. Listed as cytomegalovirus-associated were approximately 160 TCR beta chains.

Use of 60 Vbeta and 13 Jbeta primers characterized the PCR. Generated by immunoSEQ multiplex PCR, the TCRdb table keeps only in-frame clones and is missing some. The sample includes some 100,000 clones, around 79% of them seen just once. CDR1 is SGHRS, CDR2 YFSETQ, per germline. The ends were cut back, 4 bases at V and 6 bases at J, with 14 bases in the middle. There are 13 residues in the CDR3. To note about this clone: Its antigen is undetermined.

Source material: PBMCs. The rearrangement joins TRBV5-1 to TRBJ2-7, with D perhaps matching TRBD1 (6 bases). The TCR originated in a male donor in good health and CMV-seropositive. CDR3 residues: CASSPLTGFEQYF. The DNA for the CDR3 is TGCGCCAGCAGCCCATTAACAGGGTTCGAGCAGTACTTC.